These T cell receptor beta chains were read from a single sample in a study of naive and memory T cell subsets. TCRdb re-analysed the UMI-ligation and nested PCR reads in MiXCR, keeping a single row per CDR3 protein. This table has over 25,000 distinct CDR3 sequences, less than 20% appearing once. What was sequenced was effector memory CD4+ T cells from blood. The receptors shown here come from a human donor in good health. The CDR3 runs from the conserved cysteine through the conserved F or W. The D gene is left open where the match is weak. Clone size is stated in some rows and not others, as once, few, many or a class when expanded.

J gene: TRBJ2-2
V gene: TRBV2
D gene: -
clone size: -
CDR3 protein: CASSELAGELFF
CDR3 DNA: TGTGCCAGCAGTGAACTAGCCGGGGAGCTGTTTTTT

J gene: TRBJ2-1
V gene: TRBV28
D gene: -
clone size: -
CDR3 protein: CASSAQGRIKFF
CDR3 DNA: TGTGCCAGCAGTGCCCAGGGGAGAATTAAGTTCTTC

J gene: TRBJ2-2
V gene: TRBV27
D gene: -
clone size: many
CDR3 protein: CASRRPLHKNTGELFF
CDR3 DNA: TGTGCCAGCAGACGACCCCTTCATAAGAACACCGGGGAGCTGTTTTTT

J gene: TRBJ1-4
V gene: TRBV7-1
D gene: -
clone size: -
CDR3 protein: CASSPRPPLTNEKLFF
CDR3 DNA: TGTGCCAGCAGCCCGCGCCCCCCCCTAACTAATGAAAAACTGTTTTTT

J gene: TRBJ1-5
V gene: TRBV20-1
D gene: -
clone size: few
CDR3 protein: CSARANWVNNQPQHF
CDR3 DNA: TGCAGTGCTAGAGCAAATTGGGTCAACAATCAGCCCCAGCATTTT

J gene: TRBJ2-2
V gene: TRBV3-1
D gene: -
clone size: -
CDR3 protein: CASRLAANTGELFF
CDR3 DNA: TGTGCCAGCAGATTAGCGGCAAACACCGGGGAGCTGTTTTTT

J gene: TRBJ1-3
V gene: TRBV27
D gene: -
clone size: -
CDR3 protein: CASSLSPGKGGNTIYF
CDR3 DNA: TGTGCCAGCAGTTTATCGCCAGGGAAAGGTGGAAACACCATATATTTT

J gene: TRBJ2-1
V gene: TRBV15
D gene: TRBD1
clone size: -
CDR3 protein: CATSRGWDRGGIPSSYNEQFF
CDR3 DNA: TGTGCCACCAGCAGAGGTTGGGACAGGGGGGGAATTCCGAGCTCCTACAATGAGCAGTTCTTC

J gene: TRBJ2-2
V gene: TRBV28
D gene: TRBD2
clone size: many
CDR3 protein: CASSRSGSNIGELFF
CDR3 DNA: TGTGCCAGCAGTCGTAGCGGGAGTAATATCGGGGAGCTGTTTTTT

J gene: TRBJ1-6
V gene: TRBV27
D gene: -
clone size: few
CDR3 protein: CASSQNPIANSPLHF
CDR3 DNA: TGTGCCAGCAGTCAGAACCCCATCGCTAATTCACCCCTCCACTTT

J gene: TRBJ1-5
V gene: TRBV7-2
D gene: -
clone size: -
CDR3 protein: CASSLRGTQPQHF
CDR3 DNA: TGTGCCAGCAGCTTACGTGGGACCCAGCCCCAGCATTTT

J gene: TRBJ2-7
V gene: TRBV29-1
D gene: TRBD1
clone size: few
CDR3 protein: CSGGTGFSEQYF
CDR3 DNA: TGCAGCGGAGGGACAGGGTTCAGCGAGCAGTACTTC

J gene: TRBJ1-6
V gene: TRBV6-2/TRBV6-3
D gene: -
clone size: few
CDR3 protein: CASSHTFEDSPLHF
CDR3 DNA: TGTGCCAGCAGTCACACTTTCGAGGATTCACCCCTCCACTTT

J gene: TRBJ1-1
V gene: TRBV7-9
D gene: TRBD1
clone size: -
CDR3 protein: CASSKGARDRGKKNTEAFF
CDR3 DNA: TGTGCCAGCAGCAAAGGAGCCCGGGACAGGGGAAAAAAGAACACTGAAGCTTTCTTT

J gene: TRBJ1-2
V gene: TRBV24-1
D gene: -
clone size: -
CDR3 protein: CATSDYRTGYGYTF
CDR3 DNA: TGTGCCACCAGTGACTACCGTACAGGCTATGGCTACACCTTC

J gene: TRBJ2-7
V gene: TRBV6-2/TRBV6-3
D gene: TRBD2
clone size: -
CDR3 protein: CASSYGLAGRDYEQYF
CDR3 DNA: TGTGCCAGCAGTTACGGACTAGCGGGCCGGGACTACGAGCAGTACTTC

J gene: TRBJ2-7
V gene: TRBV28
D gene: TRBD2
clone size: -
CDR3 protein: CASSFPMGGPSEQYF
CDR3 DNA: TGTGCCAGCAGTTTCCCCATGGGAGGGCCGTCCGAGCAGTACTTC

J gene: TRBJ2-1
V gene: TRBV20-1
D gene: TRBD2
clone size: many
CDR3 protein: CSASPNIVAGYYNEQFF
CDR3 DNA: TGCAGTGCTAGTCCAAACATCGTAGCGGGTTACTACAATGAGCAGTTCTTC

J gene: TRBJ1-6
V gene: TRBV28
D gene: -
clone size: -
CDR3 protein: CASSWGQRDGAWNSPLHF
CDR3 DNA: TGTGCCAGCAGTTGGGGTCAGAGGGACGGCGCCTGGAATTCACCCCTCCACTTT

J gene: TRBJ2-2
V gene: TRBV20-1
D gene: TRBD2
clone size: -
CDR3 protein: CSARDPSGAGELFF
CDR3 DNA: TGCAGTGCTAGAGATCCCAGCGGGGCCGGGGAGCTGTTTTTT

J gene: TRBJ1-5
V gene: TRBV12-3/TRBV12-4
D gene: -
clone size: -
CDR3 protein: CASSSDVRNQPQHF
CDR3 DNA: TGTGCCAGCAGCTCGGACGTACGCAATCAGCCCCAGCATTTT

J gene: TRBJ2-5
V gene: TRBV11-2
D gene: -
clone size: many
CDR3 protein: CASSGPETQYF
CDR3 DNA: TGTGCCAGCAGCGGCCCGGAGACCCAGTACTTC

J gene: TRBJ2-1
V gene: TRBV4-1
D gene: TRBD2
clone size: once
CDR3 protein: CASSQGLATQSEQFF
CDR3 DNA: TGCGCCAGCAGCCAAGGACTAGCGACCCAGTCTGAGCAGTTCTTC

J gene: TRBJ2-7
V gene: TRBV20-1
D gene: -
clone size: -
CDR3 protein: CSARPVGRDYEQYF
CDR3 DNA: TGCAGTGCTAGACCGGTGGGTCGGGACTACGAGCAGTACTTC

J gene: TRBJ2-1
V gene: TRBV7-8
D gene: TRBD2
clone size: few
CDR3 protein: CASMPSGDHNEQFF
CDR3 DNA: TGTGCCAGCATGCCTAGCGGGGACCACAATGAGCAGTTCTTC

J gene: TRBJ2-6
V gene: TRBV5-4
D gene: -
clone size: few
CDR3 protein: CASSFNSAGANVLTF
CDR3 DNA: TGTGCCAGCAGCTTTAACAGTGCTGGGGCCAACGTCCTGACTTTC

J gene: TRBJ1-2
V gene: TRBV5-1
D gene: TRBD1
clone size: -
CDR3 protein: CASSYNDRGPGYTF
CDR3 DNA: TGCGCCAGCAGCTATAACGACAGGGGACCGGGCTACACCTTC

J gene: TRBJ2-7
V gene: TRBV20-1
D gene: TRBD2
clone size: -
CDR3 protein: CSATVGLASYEQYF
CDR3 DNA: TGCAGTGCCACCGTTGGACTAGCTAGTTACGAGCAGTACTTC

J gene: TRBJ2-2
V gene: TRBV24-1
D gene: TRBD2
clone size: medium-sized
CDR3 protein: CATKAAGASTGELFF
CDR3 DNA: TGTGCCACCAAGGCGGCGGGAGCTAGCACCGGGGAGCTGTTTTTT

J gene: TRBJ2-7
V gene: TRBV6-5
D gene: TRBD2
clone size: -
CDR3 protein: CASSYSSGAPYEQYF
CDR3 DNA: TGTGCCAGCAGTTACTCTAGCGGGGCACCCTACGAGCAGTACTTC

J gene: TRBJ2-7
V gene: TRBV18
D gene: TRBD1
clone size: few
CDR3 protein: CASSLSFGRTGAYEQYF
CDR3 DNA: TGTGCCAGCTCACTCTCCTTTGGCCGGACAGGTGCCTACGAGCAGTACTTC

J gene: TRBJ1-2
V gene: TRBV7-2
D gene: TRBD1
clone size: -
CDR3 protein: CASSLVAQGAVGYTF
CDR3 DNA: TGTGCCAGCAGCTTAGTCGCACAGGGGGCGGTTGGCTACACCTTC